This TCR beta chain was identified during a study of post-analysis software for immune sequencing data. General study findings and limits: The normalized Chao1 diversity of multiple sclerosis patients was significantly lower than that of controls. Under the F measure, samples that were prepared in one batch clustered strongly together.

This clonotype was seen at least ten times. The antigen is unknown. Libraries were made from TCR beta cDNA, and they carried unique molecular identifiers. Each sample of roughly 1 to 11 million input T cells yielded 500,000 or so cDNA molecules, so each molecule approximated one T cell. One entry per CDR3 protein results from TCRdb running MiXCR on the PCR reads. Of fewer than 850,000 distinct CDR3 sequences detected, roughly 27% appear once; the ten largest clones hold under 0.7%. Sequenced sample: blood. This receptor was obtained from a girl between 5 and 17 years old with multiple sclerosis.

The DNA of the CDR3 is TGTGCCAGCAGTAGGACTGCAAGCAATCAGCCCCAGCATTTT. Protein: CASSRTASNQPQHF. V usage is TRBV6-5 and J usage is TRBJ1-5; D is unclear. Germline CDR1 MNHEY, CDR2 SVGAGI. This CDR3 spans 14 amino acids. Trimming removed 5 bases from V and 1 base from J, with 9 bases in between.